This TCR beta chain was documented in a study of cytomegalovirus exposure and HLA in healthy donors (dated by TCRdb to 2017 to 2019). For context, the study as a whole: An earlier analysis of approximately 640 of the donors reported approximately 270 Gb of sequence data and around 120 million unique TCR beta sequences from about 200 million T cells. HLA typing covered class I and class II loci at four-digit resolution. Along with the approximately 700-subject first cohort, a separate validation cohort of some 130 different subjects was used. Five DR-DQ haplotypes were treated as single units for association and clustering because of strong linkage in the cohort. Donor age, sex, ethnicity and CMV serostatus were collected together with the repertoire data. The study aimed to test whether signatures of past pathogen exposure could be identified by cataloging public T cell receptors. The study used immunosequencing to profile the T cell repertoires of several hundred subjects and linked those repertoires to cytomegalovirus serostatus. Among under 450 genotyped donors of the cohort, an average of roughly 240,000 unique TCR beta nucleotide sequences were sequenced per donor, roughly 20% of them non-productive. In the later analysis, no new phenotypic data were used to find candidate immune exposures; instead, reliance was placed on TCR beta sequences and their occurrence across donors. Of the 398 genotyped donors, approximately 80% were placed in the genetic ancestry cluster associated with self-reported Caucasian donors. A later analysis re-analyzed previously published TCR beta repertoires from 550 to 700 donors and added high-resolution HLA genotyping to study TCR occurrence patterns. To predict cytomegalovirus infection status, the study brought together high-throughput TCR immunosequencing, statistical association of individual TCRs with disease status, and machine learning. Typing coverage varied by locus: roughly 629-640 donors for A, B, C, DRB1 and DQB1; more than 500 for DQA1; approximately 610 for DPA1; fewer than 480 for DPB1. Every discovery cohort repertoire had been produced on one sequencing platform. An early release that covered 500 to 800 HLA-typed donors contained approximately 320 gigabases of sequencing data and about 93 million unique TCR sequences. Genome-wide SNP genotypes for about three fifths of the roughly 700 donors were used in a later genetic analysis, which treated that subset as a discovery cohort. An earlier analysis of 587 of the donors used high-throughput TCR beta sequencing to judge whether each TCR beta V gene segment behaved as functional or pseudogenic. General findings and caveats noted by the study authors: Presence/absence analyses assumed roughly uniform sequencing depth across donors, an assumption that may not hold. According to a later analysis, parvovirus B19, influenza, CMV and Epstein-Barr virus appeared linked to several top co-occurrence clusters. A further reported finding was that TCR beta sequences accurately predicted the HLA-A and HLA-B alleles for most subjects in the first cohort. Compared with equally common non-associated chains, HLA-associated TCR beta chains in a later analysis were more clonally expanded and had lower generation probabilities. In a later analysis, TCR association rates were found to vary across HLA loci, with the most associated TCRs seen for DRB1 alleles and the fewest for HLA-C alleles. Cytomegalovirus status was reported to be diagnosed by the classifier with high specificity and sensitivity in both the original and validation cohorts. Only TCR beta chains were sequenced in this cohort, and the absence of alpha or paired-chain data limited detectable features. In an earlier analysis of around 500 of the donors, most TCR beta V segments appeared in productive rearrangements about 87% or about 30% of the time, broadly matching IMGT annotations. When HLA alleles, especially DR and DQ, strongly co-occurred, attributing TCR associations to individual alleles was difficult. V-gene and J-gene trimming of TCR beta chains was associated with a missense DCLRE1C variant in a later genetic analysis, and the association was replicated in an independent cohort. Specific HLA alleles were associated with 15,000 to 20,000 TCR beta sequences at a false discovery rate of 0.05 in a later analysis. The authors suggested that the approach could potentially be generalized to other disease states and immunological phenotypes. A cluster of highly shared sequence variants was judged likely to represent a technical artifact of the sequencing pipeline. In the study, approximately 160 TCR beta chains were listed as associated with cytomegalovirus. Linkage disequilibrium might explain the correlated functional status among segregating V segments, but an unknown experimental factor could not be ruled out. A few of the identified cytomegalovirus-associated TCR beta chains were confirmed in vitro to be specific for cytomegalovirus antigens. Immune exposure information for the cohort was limited to CMV serostatus. A later genetic analysis reported fewer N-insertions in productive TCRs among donors in an Asian-associated ancestry cluster than the roughly 700-donor mean. Because HLA typing was missing for some donors at each locus, association tests included only the typed subset. Around 16 rarely observed V segments, including chromosome 9 orphons, were excluded from the earlier analysis of approximately 500 of the donors because counts were too low. Most CMV-associated TCR beta chains appeared to be HLA-restricted in a later analysis, and the HLA associations seemed to be driven largely by CMV exposure. While some public TCRs were present in many individuals, most TCR sequences turned up only very rarely across donors.

In total, approximately 700 healthy bone marrow donors made up the cohort. At the time of sampling, all cohort members were nominally healthy, though unrecorded immune exposures were likely present. The donor was CMV seropositive and belonged to the group of 250 to 300 seropositive cohort members. A peripheral blood sample was collected from each donor, and TCR beta sequencing was performed on peripheral blood mononuclear cells. The Qiagen DNeasy Blood Extraction Kit was used to extract genomic DNA from the blood cell samples. Points on this clone: It has no known antigen specificity. Per-nucleotide qualities are absent, and no much larger clonotype sits a single base away.

Libraries were prepared through the immunoSEQ multiplex PCR assay. The multiplex PCR relied on a mix of 60 forward primers for TCR Vbeta segments and 13 reverse primers for TCR Jbeta segments. Amplification of the CDR3 region of rearranged TCR beta genes was performed with a multiplex PCR assay on genomic DNA. The amplified TCR beta libraries were sequenced on the Illumina HiSeq System as 87-base-pair reads. As for the authors' bioinformatics: A later analysis tallied around 87 million unique TCR beta chains across the 660 or so repertoires, and around 9.9 million of those chains were shared by two or more donors. A nearest-neighbor algorithm error-corrected the raw reads and collapsed the reads into unique sequences, merging closely related sequences to remove PCR and sequencing errors. Alignment of CDR3 sequences to IMGT reference sequences was used to assign V, D and J gene segments. For a sequence to be retained, a match of at least six nucleotides to both a V gene segment and a J gene segment was required. Rearrangements were called productive when the CDR3 lacked stop codons and stayed in frame with V and J; all others were non-productive. Following IMGT convention, CDR3 was defined as the stretch from the second conserved V-encoded cysteine to the conserved J-encoded phenylalanine. Sequences without an unambiguous match to a single V gene segment were excluded from the earlier analysis of approximately 560 of the donors. An earlier analysis of fewer than 750 of the donors called V segments functional above 56.7% productive rearrangements and segregating when the between-donor standard deviation exceeded 5%. A statistical classification framework was built for diagnosing cytomegalovirus status from the catalog of TCR beta chain sequences. V and J gene assignment, in a later analysis, came from comparing TCR nucleotide sequences with IMGT/GENE-DB human TR gene sequences. In a later analysis, CDR3 sequences and most-parsimonious VDJ recombination scenarios were assigned using the TCRdist pipeline. In a later analysis, each TCR beta chain was defined by its CDR3 amino acid sequence together with its V-gene family, and reads without a unique V-gene family were excluded. As a way to deal with suspected cross-contamination and a sequencing artifact, a later analysis dropped hundreds of nucleotide sequences that were highly shared and had low generation probability. In a later analysis, a clonal expansion index was calculated for each public chain from normalized within-repertoire ranks of inferred template counts. In a later analysis, generation probabilities were computed using a VDJ recombination model fitted to out-of-frame rearrangements, and the results were checked against IGoR. A later analysis scored TCR-TCR, TCR-HLA and TCR-CMV co-occurrence with hypergeometric tests, applying a repertoire-size bias correction to TCR pairs. To estimate false discovery rates, a later analysis permuted the HLA or CMV assignments 20 times. In a later analysis, co-occurring TCRs were grouped using DBSCAN, with TCRdist sequence similarity added in when clustering inside HLA-allele-positive subsets. Repertoires with fewer than 30,000 or more than 120,000 public chains were left out of co-occurrence clustering, as were about 5 repertoires with anomalous nucleotide sharing. Entries here come from immuneACCESS through TCRdb and include only in-frame sequences with V and J called. Some clones fail to appear in such tables; in the studies checked, an unresolved V gene covers under half of the shortfall, and the cause of the remainder is unknown. For V, J and clone size, that table is used; D and trimming come from the DNA. The sample table records a few hundred thousand clones; 70% to 90% of these occur just once. The top ten clonotypes cover about 2% of the sample.

The TCR comes from a woman between 40 and 55 years old in good health and CMV-seropositive. The material sequenced was PBMCs.

The DNA reads TGTGCCAGCAGCTTTAATCCTAGCGGGAGGTCCGAGCAGTACTTC. Its protein reads: CASSFNPSGRSEQYF. Here the chain combines TRBV11-2 and TRBJ2-7, with 11 middle bases fitting TRBD2. In the germline V gene, CDR1 corresponds to SGHAT and CDR2 to FQNNGV. Its CDR3 holds 15 amino acids, cysteine through phenylalanine. The read is trimmed to its CDR3 DNA, 45 bases read in frame from base 1. Relative to germline, V is missing 3 bases and J is missing 6 bases, with 7 bases of the junction outside any gene match.